This entry lists 28 T cell receptor beta chains sequenced from one sample in a study of response to subunit inactivated influenza vaccine. TCRdb reprocessed the RT-PCR reads with MiXCR, giving one entry per CDR3 protein. Among around 490,000 distinct CDR3 sequences listed, less than 8% were seen once. The material was PBMCs from blood, obtained less than 30 months after vaccination. The receptors stem from a man between 50 and 69 years old who received an inactivated influenza vaccine.

A few counts support this clonotype. The gene calls are TRBV20-1 and TRBJ2-5; the match to TRBD2 covers 8 bases. Looked up from germline, CDR1 is DFQATT and CDR2 is SNEGSKA (reference sequence). V was clipped by 6 bases and J by 4 bases; unmatched bases: 13. The CDR3 totals 15 residues. The CDR3 protein is CSAGPAGVRGETQYF. The CDR3 DNA is TGCAGTGCGGGACCAGCGGGAGTAAGGGGAGAGACCCAGTACTTC.

This chain uses TRBV7-2 with TRBJ2-5; D is possibly TRBD1 or TRBD2 (5 bases each). The CDR3 has 16 residues. Germline CDR1 is SGHTA and CDR2 is FQGNSA. With 5 bases removed from V and 0 bases from J, the gap between germline ends came to 16 bases. The CDR3 DNA reads as TGTGCCAGCAGCCCCGCGGGTTGGGGGTACCAAGAGACCCAGTACTTC. Translated: CASSPAGWGYQETQYF.

The sample holds many counts of this clonotype. The chain links TRBV7-9 to TRBJ2-2, with a tentative D call TRBD1 (6 bases). Per germline, CDR1 SEHNR and CDR2 FQNEAQ (reference sequence). V lost 5 bases and J 1 base, leaving 11 bases between the germline ends. The CDR3 contains 15 residues. The CDR3 coding sequence is TGTGCCAGCAGCCCGTCGGACAGGAACACCGGGGAGCTGTTTTTT. Protein product: CASSPSDRNTGELFF.

The chain employs TRBV30 and TRBJ2-1; TRBD2 matches 13 bases. CDR1 and CDR2 (germline): GTSNPN, SVGIG (reference sequence). Losses at the gene ends were 0 bases for V and 8 bases for J; bases not matched to a gene: 7. The CDR3 contains 16 residues. This CDR3 is CAWSVGTSGILDEQFF. The CDR3 DNA reads TGTGCCTGGAGTGTGGGGACTAGCGGGATACTCGATGAGCAGTTCTTC.

This clonotype came up many times. The chain has TRBV4-2 and TRBJ2-1; D is unclear. This CDR3 region has 12 residues. Per the germline V gene, CDR1 is LGHNA and CDR2 is YNFKEQ. Trimming took off 0 bases at V and 9 bases at J, with 6 bases between the two ends. CDR3 amino acids: CASSQDRVEQFF. In DNA form, the CDR3 reads TGTGCCAGCAGCCAAGATCGAGTTGAGCAGTTCTTC.

This clonotype was seen at least ten times. The V and J genes are TRBV29-1 and TRBJ2-1, with a tentative D call TRBD1 (6 bases). The CDR3 covers 13 residues. Looked up from germline, CDR1 is SQVTM and CDR2 is ANQGSEA. The V end was cut by 4 bases, the J end by 9 bases, with 16 bases between. CDR3 loop: CSVVGGPAIEQFF. CDR3 DNA sequence: TGCAGCGTTGTAGGGGGACCCGCGATTGAGCAGTTCTTC.

This clonotype was found a few times. The chain links TRBV7-6 to TRBJ1-2, with TRBD1 as a possible D gene (6 bases). From germline, CDR1 is SGHVS and CDR2 FNYEAQ. There are 14 residues in the CDR3. Between the trimmed V and J ends, which lost 2 bases and 10 bases, there was a span of 17 bases. The CDR3 protein is CASSLTITRGPYTF. Here the CDR3 DNA reads TGTGCCAGCAGCTTAACAATAACCAGGGGCCCCTACACCTTC.

The V and J genes are TRBV6-1 and TRBJ1-2; D is ambiguous. CDR3 length equals 14 residues. CDR1 is MNHNS and CDR2 is SASEGT in the germline V gene. Between the trimmed V and J ends, which lost 8 bases and 6 bases, there was a span of 19 bases. CDR3 sequence reads: CASQRVDWADGYTF. CDR3 sequence (DNA): TGTGCCAGCCAAAGGGTTGACTGGGCGGATGGCTACACCTTC.

The V and J genes are TRBV20-1 and TRBJ2-5, with D perhaps matching TRBD1 (5 bases). V was trimmed by 6 bases and J by 5 bases, leaving 16 bases between them. The CDR3 is 13 amino acids. Germline CDR1 DFQATT, CDR2 SNEGSKA (reference sequence). The CDR3 bases are TGCAGTGCCCCGAGGACAACAAGGGAGACCCAGTACTTC. Protein sequence: CSAPRTTRETQYF.

This clonotype was counted only a few times. This chain connects TRBV10-1 to TRBJ2-3; perhaps TRBD2 as D (5 bases). Trimming cost V 2 bases and J 8 bases, with 14 bases left between them. This CDR3 contains 14 residues. CDR1 WNHNN and CDR2 SYGVQD come from the germline V gene (reference sequence). The CDR3 coding sequence is TGCGCCAGCAGTGAGGAACCCTCCCGGGGTACGCAGTATTTT. Its translation: CASSEEPSRGTQYF.

The chain employs TRBV20-1 and TRBJ2-5; 9 bases line up with TRBD1. The germline V gene encodes CDR1 DFQATT and CDR2 SNEGSKA (reference sequence). J was trimmed by 2 bases and V by 2 bases; bases with no gene match: 9. The CDR3 covers 16 residues. The CDR3 is CSARKWWDREQETQYF. The CDR3 bases are TGCAGTGCTAGAAAATGGTGGGACAGGGAGCAAGAGACCCAGTACTTC.

The chain carries TRBV10-3 and TRBJ2-1; 7 nucleotides align to TRBD2. V was clipped by 3 bases and J by 0 bases; unmatched bases: 8. This CDR3 has 17 amino acids. The V gene's germline CDR1 is ENHRY and CDR2 SYGVKD. Here the CDR3 DNA reads TGTGCCATCAGTGATATTCCGGGCGGGAGCTCCTACAATGAGCAGTTCTTC. This encodes CAISDIPGGSSYNEQFF.

This rearrangement joins TRBV20-1 to TRBJ2-5; 9 nucleotides align to TRBD2. The CDR3 has 15 residues. V trimming: 1 base; J trimming: 4 bases; junction bases outside the gene matches: 7. CDR1 DFQATT and CDR2 SNEGSKA come from the germline V gene (reference sequence). The CDR3 DNA is TGCAGTGCTAGAGGGACTAGCGTTTTTGTAGAGACCCAGTACTTC. It is translated as CSARGTSVFVETQYF.

This clonotype was seen a handful of times. The V gene is TRBV29-1, the J gene TRBJ1-1; D ambiguous. There are 13 residues in the CDR3. The ends were cut back, 5 bases at V and 1 base at J, with 11 bases in the middle. Germline V CDR1 and CDR2: SQVTM, ANQGSEA. The DNA of the CDR3 is TGCAGCGTTCTCTCTACTTGGAACACTGAAGCTTTCTTT. This translates into CSVLSTWNTEAFF.

This chain connects TRBV27 to TRBJ2-3; 8 nucleotides agree with TRBD2. V dropped 3 bases and J dropped 5; count of bases not matched to a gene: 4. There are 14 residues in the CDR3. The germline gives CDR1 MNHEY, CDR2 SMNVEV (reference sequence). In nucleotides, the CDR3 is TGTGCCAGCAGTTTCAAACTAGCGGTAGATACGCAGTATTTT. Translation: CASSFKLAVDTQYF.

This clonotype has a handful of counts. The chain couples TRBV11-3 to TRBJ2-2; 8 nucleotides agree with TRBD1. J lost 6 bases, V lost 5 bases, and 8 bases had no gene match. The CDR3 consists of 15 residues. Germline lookup yields CDR1 SGHNT and CDR2 YENEEA. The CDR3 sequence is CASSPLAGGSGELFF. CDR3 DNA: TGTGCCAGCAGCCCCCTGGCAGGGGGCTCCGGGGAGCTGTTTTTT.

This clonotype has more than one count but fewer than ten. The rearrangement uses TRBV19 and TRBJ1-2; maybe TRBD1 (6 bases). In germline, CDR1 is LNHDA, CDR2 SQIVND (reference sequence). The CDR3 is 15 residues long. V was clipped by 6 bases and J by 7 bases, with 21 bases between them. DNA for the CDR3: TGTGCCAGTAGACGAACCGGGACATCCCAATTTGGCTACACCTTC. It is translated as CASRRTGTSQFGYTF.

This clonotype was picked up many times. The chain combines TRBV4-1 with TRBJ2-5; TRBD2 might be the D (6 bases). V lost 0 bases and J 5 bases, leaving 13 bases between the germline ends. This CDR3 is 15 amino acids long. Per germline, CDR1 MGHRA and CDR2 YSYEKL. In DNA, the CDR3 is TGCGCCAGCAGCCAAGACGGAGCAGGGAGGGAGACCCAGTACTTC. The encoded protein is CASSQDGAGRETQYF.

CDR3 coding DNA: TGTGCCAGCAGCTTAGGAAGCGGGGGGCCGTTCAATGAGCAGTTCTTC. This translates into CASSLGSGGPFNEQFF. The V and J genes are TRBV7-8 and TRBJ2-1; 9 nucleotides agree with TRBD2. Trimming removed 1 base from V and 6 bases from J; junction bases left unmatched: 7. The CDR3 has 16 residues. Germline loops: CDR1 SGHVS, CDR2 FQNEAQ.

The table lists this clonotype with a few counts. V usage is TRBV12-3 or TRBV12-4 and J usage is TRBJ2-3; 7 nucleotides align to TRBD1. V lost 5 bases and J lost 3; bases outside the gene matches: 5. CDR3 size: 14 residues. The CDR3 spells CASSSPGQTDTQYF. In nucleotides, the CDR3 is TGTGCCAGCAGTAGCCCGGGACAGACAGATACGCAGTATTTT.

This clonotype was recorded a few times. The V gene is TRBV5-1, the J gene TRBJ1-2; TRBD1 aligns across 7 bases. Germline V gene sequence: CDR1 SGHRS, CDR2 YFSETQ. The CDR3 is 17 residues long. V was pared by 4 bases and J by 0 bases, with 12 bases of the junction left unmatched. CDR3 DNA sequence: TGCGCCAGCAGCAAGACAGGGAGTGGAAGAACTAACTATGGCTACACCTTC. This encodes CASSKTGSGRTNYGYTF. The full variable domain, rest sourced from reference TRBV5-1 and TRBJ1-2, is KAGVTQTPRYLIKTRGQQVTLSCSPISGHRSVSWYQQTPGQGLQFLFEYFSETQRNKGNFPGRFSGRQFSNSRSEMNVSTLELGDSALYLCASSKTGSGRTNYGYTFGSGTRLTVV.

This clonotype has just a few counts. The chain carries TRBV11-2 and TRBJ2-5; TRBD2 aligns across 13 bases. Losses at the gene ends were 5 bases for V and 5 bases for J; bases not matched to a gene: 5. The CDR3 has 15 residues. Germline-derived CDR1 and CDR2 are SGHAT and FQNNGV. The chain's CDR3 is CASSVGLAGPETQYF. CDR3 nucleotide sequence: TGTGCCAGCAGCGTGGGACTAGCGGGGCCGGAGACCCAGTACTTC. Full variable domain (missing parts from reference TRBV11-2 and TRBJ2-5): EAGVAQSPRYKIIEKRQSVAFWCNPISGHATLYWYQQILGQGPKLLIQFQNNGVVDDSQLPKDRFSAERLKGVDSTLKIQPAKLEDSAVYLCASSVGLAGPETQYFGPGTRLLVL.

This clonotype was observed a handful of times. This chain links TRBV15 with TRBJ2-3, with TRBD1 matching over 12 bases. CDR1 and CDR2 from the germline V gene are LNHNV and YYDKDF (reference sequence). Trimming removed 2 bases from V and 6 bases from J; junction bases left unmatched: 6. This CDR3 comprises 16 residues. The CDR3 coding sequence is TGTGCCACCAGCAGAAACCCGGGACAGGGGGCCGATACGCAGTATTTT. Translating it yields CATSRNPGQGADTQYF.

The rearrangement uses TRBV7-9 and TRBJ2-1; 8 bases match TRBD1. CDR1 and CDR2 (germline): SEHNR, FQNEAQ (reference sequence). The CDR3 contains 15 residues. V dropped 1 base and J dropped 4; count of bases not matched to a gene: 3. In DNA form, the CDR3 reads TGTGCCAGCAGCTTAGACAGGGGGAATTACAATGAGCAGTTCTTC. The encoded protein is CASSLDRGNYNEQFF.

This clonotype was observed many times. The chain uses TRBV5-1 and TRBJ2-7; D is perhaps TRBD2 (6 bases). Between the trimmed V and J ends, which lost 1 base and 4 bases, there was a span of 15 bases. Germline lookup yields CDR1 SGHRS and CDR2 YFSETQ. This CDR3 comprises 15 residues. The DNA of the CDR3 is TGCGCCAGCAGCTTGAGCCCAGGCAGCGGGTACGAGCAGTACTTC. It specifies CASSLSPGSGYEQYF. Using reference TRBV5-1 and TRBJ2-7 for the parts outside the CDR3, the full variable domain is KAGVTQTPRYLIKTRGQQVTLSCSPISGHRSVSWYQQTPGQGLQFLFEYFSETQRNKGNFPGRFSGRQFSNSRSEMNVSTLELGDSALYLCASSLSPGSGYEQYFGPGTRLTVT.

This clonotype was found a few times. The chain employs TRBV11-2 and TRBJ2-2; D gene ambiguous. The germline V gene has CDR1 SGHAT and CDR2 FQNNGV. CDR3 length: 16 amino acids. V gave up 1 base and J gave up 1 base, with 10 bases separating them. Here the CDR3 reads CASSLVYSVNTGELFF. CDR3 bases: TGTGCCAGCAGCTTAGTATACAGCGTGAACACCGGGGAGCTGTTTTTT.

This clonotype occurred many times. The V call is TRBV9, the J call TRBJ2-7; unclear D gene. V lost 0 bases and J lost 3, with 7 bases in between. There are 13 residues in the CDR3. Per germline, CDR1 SGDLS and CDR2 YYNGEE. CDR3 DNA sequence: TGTGCCAGCAGCGTAGCGGTGGGCTACGAGCAGTACTTC. The encoded protein is CASSVAVGYEQYF.

This clonotype has only a few counts. The chain has TRBV5-1 and TRBJ2-2; D might be TRBD1 (6 bases). The CDR3 is 15 amino acids. Germline V CDR1 and CDR2: SGHRS, YFSETQ. V was shortened by 0 bases and J by 6 bases, with 12 bases between the two germline ends. CDR3 loop: CASSLEVRGSGELFF. The DNA for the CDR3 is TGCGCCAGCAGCTTGGAGGTCAGGGGCTCCGGGGAGCTGTTTTTT.